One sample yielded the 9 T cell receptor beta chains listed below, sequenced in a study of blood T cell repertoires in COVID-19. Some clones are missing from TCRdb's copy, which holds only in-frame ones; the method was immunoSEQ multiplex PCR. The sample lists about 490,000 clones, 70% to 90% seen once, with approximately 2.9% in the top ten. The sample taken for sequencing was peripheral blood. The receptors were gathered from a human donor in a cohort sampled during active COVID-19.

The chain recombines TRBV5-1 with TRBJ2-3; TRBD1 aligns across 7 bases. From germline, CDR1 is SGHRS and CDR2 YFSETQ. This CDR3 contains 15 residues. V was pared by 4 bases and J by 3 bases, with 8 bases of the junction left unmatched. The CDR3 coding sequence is TGCGCCAGCAGCCGAGAGAGACAGGGAACAGATACGCAGTATTTT. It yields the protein CASSRERQGTDTQYF. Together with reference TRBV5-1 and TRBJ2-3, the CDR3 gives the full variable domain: KAGVTQTPRYLIKTRGQQVTLSCSPISGHRSVSWYQQTPGQGLQFLFEYFSETQRNKGNFPGRFSGRQFSNSRSEMNVSTLELGDSALYLCASSRERQGTDTQYFGPGTRLTVL.

CDR3 DNA: TGTGCCAGCTCCCTCCGTGGGACTAGTGGTGCGGAGACCCAGTACTTC. Residues: CASSLRGTSGAETQYF. The genes are TRBV5-8 and TRBJ2-5; TRBD2 matches 8 bases. The trim removed 7 bases at V and 5 bases at J, leaving 16 bases unmatched. Germline lookup yields CDR1 SGHTS and CDR2 YDEGEE. The CDR3 contains 16 residues.

The CDR3 here is CSVLSHSEAFF. For the CDR3, the DNA is TGCAGCGTCTTATCCCACTCGGAGGCTTTCTTT. The chain couples TRBV29-1 to TRBJ1-1; D uncertain. Trimming pared 6 bases from V and 11 bases from J, leaving 16 bases between. Germline V gene data show CDR1 as SQVTM and CDR2 as ANQGSEA. The CDR3 runs to 11 residues.

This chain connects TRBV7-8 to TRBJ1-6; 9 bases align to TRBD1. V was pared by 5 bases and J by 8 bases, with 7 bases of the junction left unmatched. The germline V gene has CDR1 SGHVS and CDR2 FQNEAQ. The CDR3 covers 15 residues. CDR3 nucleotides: TGTGCCAGCAGCCCGATACAGGGGGCTTATTCACCCCTCCACTTT. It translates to CASSPIQGAYSPLHF.

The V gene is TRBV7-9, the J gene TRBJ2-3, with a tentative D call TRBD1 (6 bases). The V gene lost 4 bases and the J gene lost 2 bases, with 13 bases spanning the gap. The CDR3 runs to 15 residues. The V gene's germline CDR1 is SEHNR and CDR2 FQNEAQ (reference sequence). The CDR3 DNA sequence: TGTGCCAGCAGCTCCAACAGGGCCATCACAGATACGCAGTATTTT. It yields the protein CASSSNRAITDTQYF.

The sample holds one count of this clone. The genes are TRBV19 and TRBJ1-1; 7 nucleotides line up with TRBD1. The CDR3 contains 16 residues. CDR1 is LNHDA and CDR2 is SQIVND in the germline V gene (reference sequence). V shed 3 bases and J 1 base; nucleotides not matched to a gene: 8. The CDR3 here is CASSMRAGQPNTEAFF. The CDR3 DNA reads TGTGCCAGTAGTATGAGGGCGGGACAGCCGAACACTGAAGCTTTCTTT.

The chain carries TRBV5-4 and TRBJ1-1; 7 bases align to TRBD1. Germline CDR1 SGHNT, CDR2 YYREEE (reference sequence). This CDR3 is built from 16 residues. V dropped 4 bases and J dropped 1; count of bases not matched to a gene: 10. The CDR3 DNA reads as TGTGCCAGCAGCCCAGGGACAGCAAACTCGAACACTGAAGCTTTCTTT. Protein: CASSPGTANSNTEAFF.

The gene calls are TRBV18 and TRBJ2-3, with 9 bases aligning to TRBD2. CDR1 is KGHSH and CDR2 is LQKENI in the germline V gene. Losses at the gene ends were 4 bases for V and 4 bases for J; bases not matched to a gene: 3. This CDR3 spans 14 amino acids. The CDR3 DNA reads TGTGCCAGCTCACTACTAGCGGGTGCAGATACGCAGTATTTT. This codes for CASSLLAGADTQYF.

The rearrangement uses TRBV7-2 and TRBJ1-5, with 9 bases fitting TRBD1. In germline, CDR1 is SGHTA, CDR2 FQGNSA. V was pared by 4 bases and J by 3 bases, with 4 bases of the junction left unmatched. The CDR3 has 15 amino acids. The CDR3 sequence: CASSSGTGFNQPQHF. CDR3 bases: TGTGCCAGCAGCTCAGGGACAGGGTTCAATCAGCCCCAGCATTTT.